This T cell receptor (beta chain) emerged from a study of blood T cell repertoires in COVID-19. Study context: Acute-phase and convalescent COVID-19 samples originated in the United States, Italy and Spain. In each case, the material was cDNA or gDNA derived from T cells, B-cell-depleted T cells, or PBMCs.

Libraries were prepared by immunoSEQ multiplex PCR; TCRdb keeps only in-frame clonotypes and omits some of them. The sample lists about 300,000 clones; around nine tenths were seen once. Assignments of participants to cohorts depended upon their own reported clinical history. Trimming pared 6 bases from V and 4 bases from J, leaving 8 bases between. Germline-derived CDR1 and CDR2 are MGHDK and SYGVNS. The CDR3 has 12 residues. The sequencing input was PBMCs or T cells enriched from blood (not recorded which). This TCR was recovered from a man aged 60 to 69 who had recovered from COVID-19. The genes are TRBV25-1 and TRBJ2-3; possible D gene TRBD2, 5 bases. Written as DNA, the CDR3 is TGTGCCAGCAGAGTGAGGGCAGATACGCAGTATTTT. Amino acids: CASRVRADTQYF.